This T cell receptor (beta chain) was observed in a study of T cell repertoires in cytomegalovirus infection. Across the study: An indication of both CMV infection and matching HLA type came from public TCR beta signatures.

Whole-study results and caveats: Clonotypes of TCR beta that were HLA-C-restricted and CMV-specific dominated the ex vivo response.

V was pared by 6 bases and J by 0 bases, with 9 bases between. There are 14 residues in the CDR3. Germline V gene sequence: CDR1 MNHNY, CDR2 SVGAGI (reference sequence). There are many counts of this clonotype. Its antigen is not known. MiXCR was run by TCRdb on the reads, yielding one entry per CDR3 protein. Here the sample spans around 230,000 distinct CDR3 sequences, 6.5% being singletons. V is TRBV6-6 and J is TRBJ2-1, with a possible D match to TRBD1 (5 bases). Sequenced: PBMCs. This TCR was recovered from a human donor in good health (CMV status not recorded). Some clones in this sample may be carry-over from other donors' samples. The chain's CDR3 is CASRGVRSYNEQFF. The DNA of the CDR3 is TGTGCCAGCAGAGGGGTCCGCTCCTACAATGAGCAGTTCTTC.